These T cell receptor beta chains were read from a single sample in a study of PD-L1 blockade in urothelial cancer. Sequencing was performed with immunoSEQ multiplex PCR; in TCRdb, only in-frame clones are kept and a portion is missing. The sample includes about 43,000 clones, over 75% of them seen just once. This specimen was PBMCs, taken around atezolizumab (anti-PD-L1) treatment. Receptors were obtained from a man in his 60s with urothelial cancer. Each CDR3 is given with its conserved first and last residue. A D gene is named only where the DNA matches it firmly. A clone size is listed for some rows: how often the clone was seen (once, few, many), or a class if it is expanded.

size	V	J	D	DNA	CDR3
.	TRBV7-2	TRBJ1-2	.	TGTGCCAGCAGCTTACGACAGTATGGCTACACCTTC	CASSLRQYGYTF
.	TRBV16	TRBJ2-7	TRBD1	TGTGCCAGCAGCCAATCGGGGGGGACAGGGCGCGAGCAGTACTTC	CASSQSGGTGREQYF
.	TRBV7-2	TRBJ2-3	TRBD2	TGTGCCAGCACGACTAGCGTTGTGGATACGCAGTATTTT	CASTTSVVDTQYF
.	TRBV6-6	TRBJ2-7	TRBD2	TGTGCCAGCAGGGACCTCATTGGGGGGGGACCTTACGAGCAGTACTTC	CASRDLIGGGPYEQYF
.	TRBV15	TRBJ1-6	.	TGTGCCACCAGCAGAGAAGCGAATAATTCACCCCTCCACTTT	CATSREANNSPLHF
.	TRBV5-1	TRBJ1-6	.	TGCGCCAGCAGCTTCGATTCACCCCTCCACTTT	CASSFDSPLHF
few	TRBV18	TRBJ2-1	TRBD2	TGTGCCAGCTCATCTACATCTAGCGGGAGTTTGAATGAGCAGTTCTTC	CASSSTSSGSLNEQFF
.	TRBV6-5	TRBJ1-2	.	TGTGCCAGCAGTTTAACCGGGACAAAGTGGACCTTC	CASSLTGTKWTF
.	TRBV27	TRBJ2-7	.	TGTGCCAGCAGCCTAGTCGCGGGCCCCGCCTACGAGCAGTACTTC	CASSLVAGPAYEQYF
.	TRBV6-5	TRBJ2-7	TRBD1	TGTGCCAGCAGTTACAGGGGGCCTTCCTACGAGCAGTACTTC	CASSYRGPSYEQYF
few	TRBV19	TRBJ2-3	TRBD2	TGTGCCAGTAGTCCTCCCGGGACTAGCGGGGGGGCTGAGACAGATACGCAGTATTTT	CASSPPGTSGGAETDTQYF
.	TRBV7-9	TRBJ2-3	.	TGTGCCAGCAGCCGCCGACAGGGAGGTGCAGATACGCAGTATTTT	CASSRRQGGADTQYF
.	TRBV7-9	TRBJ2-1	TRBD2	TGTGCCAGTGGACTAGCGGGAGAAAATGAGCAGTTCTTC	CASGLAGENEQFF
.	TRBV5-1	TRBJ1-2	TRBD1	TGCGCCAGCCAACCCTTGACAGGGAACTATGGCTACACCTTC	CASQPLTGNYGYTF
.	TRBV5-1	TRBJ2-6	TRBD1	TGCGCCAGCAGCCCTTCCGGGACAGGGACTGGGGCCAACGTCCTGACTTTC	CASSPSGTGTGANVLTF
.	TRBV6-5	TRBJ1-2	.	TGTGCCAGCCTGGACAGATACTATGGCTACACCTTC	CASLDRYYGYTF
.	TRBV10-1	TRBJ2-7	TRBD2	TGCGCCAGCAGTGAGTCCCCAGCGGGAACCGCCTACGAGCAGTACTTC	CASSESPAGTAYEQYF
.	TRBV19	TRBJ2-5	.	TGTGCCAGTAGTTTGAGGGAGACCCAGTACTTC	CASSLRETQYF
.	TRBV28	TRBJ1-2	TRBD1	TGTGCCAGCACCCAACAAGAACAGGGGGCCTATGGCTACACCTTC	CASTQQEQGAYGYTF
.	TRBV19	TRBJ2-7	.	TGTGCCAGTAGTTTAAGGCGAGGGAACGAGCAGTACTTC	CASSLRRGNEQYF
.	TRBV4-2	TRBJ2-7	.	TGTGCCAGCAGACCGACGGGAAACCCTTCCTACGAGCAGTACTTC	CASRPTGNPSYEQYF
once	TRBV30	TRBJ2-7	.	TGTGCCTGGAGTTCAGGTTCCTACGAGCAGTACTTC	CAWSSGSYEQYF
.	TRBV7-8	TRBJ1-1	TRBD1	TGTGCCAGCAGCTTAGGGTGGACAGGGAACACTGAAGCTTTCTTT	CASSLGWTGNTEAFF
.	TRBV7-2	TRBJ2-5	TRBD2	TGTGCCAGCAGCTTAGGTAGCGGGACCCGCGGGGGGACCCAGTACTTC	CASSLGSGTRGGTQYF
.	TRBV2	TRBJ1-5	.	TGTGCCAGCAAGCGTAATCGTAATCAGCCCCAGCATTTT	CASKRNRNQPQHF
.	TRBV5-1	TRBJ1-3	.	TGCGCCAGCAGCGCGGAACCGCATAAAGGAAACACCATATATTTT	CASSAEPHKGNTIYF
once	TRBV18	TRBJ2-2	.	TGTGCCAGCTCGCGAACAGGGAGCGGGGAGCTGTTTTTT	CASSRTGSGELFF